The clone carrying this T cell receptor beta chain was counted ten times or more. Its target is unknown. Unique molecular identifier tags were affixed to discrete cDNA molecules. Each CDR3 protein is one row after TCRdb ran MiXCR on the 5' RACE reads. In the table there are some 80,000 distinct CDR3 sequences, 8.5% to 12% of which are singletons. The sample comes from a study of early T cells in non-severe SARS-CoV-2 infection. Study as a whole: Unsorted whole blood bulk RNA was sequenced, with unpaired chains. Study-wide results and caveats: VDJdb-based annotation leaned toward anti-spike CD8 responses and missed private and CD4 specificities.

The CDR3 is 18 amino acids. CDR1 and CDR2 (germline): LNHDA, SQIVND (reference sequence). Trimming removed 1 base at V and 7 bases at J, with 23 bases between. This specimen was whole blood, taken at baseline. The clonotype comes from an adult who was a healthcare worker with PCR-confirmed SARS-CoV-2 infection or an uninfected control (not recorded which). The chain recombines TRBV19 with TRBJ2-4; D may be TRBD1 (5 bases). As DNA, the CDR3 is TGTGCCAGTAGTATAGGGTGGCGACAGATTTCCTCTCTGAACATTCAGTACTTC. This codes for CASSIGWRQISSLNIQYF.